These 15 T cell receptor beta chains were sequenced from one sample in a study of OX40 agonist ivuxolimab in advanced cancers. Method: immunoSEQ multiplex PCR; TCRdb's copy keeps in-frame clones and lacks some. Found here are about 50,000 clones, about 86% of them singletons; the top ten hold about 3.1%. The input for sequencing was CD4+ or CD8+ T cells sorted from blood, taken in a trial of the OX40 agonist ivuxolimab. These receptors were collected from an adult with an advanced solid tumor such as melanoma, head and neck, liver or kidney cancer.

This chain uses TRBV9 with TRBJ1-3, with a tentative D call TRBD1 (5 bases). The CDR3 is 17 residues long. Germline CDR1 SGDLS, CDR2 YYNGEE. Trimming removed 3 bases at V and 0 bases at J, with 16 bases between. DNA of the CDR3: TGTGCCAGCAGCGGGGGCGCGGGTCCTCTCTCTGGAAACACCATATATTTT. This translates into CASSGGAGPLSGNTIYF.

The gene calls are TRBV4-1 and TRBJ1-2, with 8 bases lining up with TRBD1. There are 14 residues in the CDR3. Per the germline V gene, CDR1 is MGHRA and CDR2 is YSYEKL. The V segment lost 1 base and the J segment 5 bases; nucleotides outside the gene matches: 3. This CDR3 reads CASSQGTGKYGYTF. CDR3 nucleotides: TGCGCCAGCAGCCAAGGGACAGGGAAGTATGGCTACACCTTC.

The chain links TRBV6-1 to TRBJ1-2; D not certain. The V gene lost 1 base and the J gene lost 6 bases, with 9 bases spanning the gap. This CDR3 spans 13 amino acids. The germline V gene has CDR1 MNHNS and CDR2 SASEGT. The CDR3 loop is CASSEGGSHGYTF. CDR3 DNA: TGTGCCAGCAGTGAAGGAGGGTCCCATGGCTACACCTTC.

This chain connects TRBV6-6 to TRBJ2-5; 7 nucleotides agree with TRBD1. Germline trimming cut 5 bases from V and 4 bases from J; bases unmatched to any gene: 4. The CDR3 covers 13 residues. Germline lookup yields CDR1 MNHNY and CDR2 SVGAGI (reference sequence). CDR3 DNA: TGTGCCAGCAGTAAAGGGGGCGCAGAGACCCAGTACTTC. This codes for CASSKGGAETQYF.

The chain recombines TRBV7-9 with TRBJ1-6; no clear D. The V and J ends lost 3 bases and 0 bases respectively, with 9 bases between them. CDR1 is SEHNR and CDR2 is FQNEAQ in the germline V gene (reference sequence). The CDR3 is made up of 16 amino acids. Here the CDR3 DNA reads TGTGCCAGCAGCTTCGGACTGAGCTCCTATAATTCACCCCTCCACTTT. Translation gives CASSFGLSSYNSPLHF.

CDR3 DNA sequence: TGTGCCAGCAGCCTAGGAAGTTGGTTCACCGGGGAGCTGTTTTTT. Translated, it gives CASSLGSWFTGELFF. The genes are TRBV7-3 and TRBJ2-2, with unresolved D. The germline gives CDR1 SGHTA, CDR2 FQGTGA. V lost 5 bases and J 4 bases, leaving 14 bases between the germline ends. The CDR3 consists of 15 residues.

The chain recombines TRBV6-4 with TRBJ2-3; 16 bases map to TRBD2. V shed 0 bases and J 5 bases; nucleotides not matched to a gene: 17. Germline V gene data show CDR1 as MRHNA and CDR2 as SNTAGT. The CDR3 totals 22 residues. In nucleotides, the CDR3 is TGTGCCAGCAGTGACTCGAAACCGGGACTAGCGGGGGGGTCGAAATGGATAGATACGCAGTATTTT. This translates into CASSDSKPGLAGGSKWIDTQYF.

This chain joins TRBV7-2 and TRBJ2-5; a weak D match, TRBD2 (5 bases). Germline loops: CDR1 SGHTA, CDR2 FQGNSA. Trimming shortened V by 5 bases and J by 7 bases, and 29 bases separated the two germline ends. The CDR3 covers 18 residues. The CDR3 bases are TGTGCCAGCAGCACTAAGCCTTACCGGACTCGAGAGACCTTGACCCAGTACTTC. This gives the protein CASSTKPYRTRETLTQYF.

This chain uses TRBV30 with TRBJ2-7; D is perhaps TRBD1 (5 bases). The germline gives CDR1 GTSNPN, CDR2 SVGIG (reference sequence). Trimming removed 0 bases at V and 4 bases at J, with 22 bases between. This CDR3 has 17 amino acids. CDR3 residues: CAWSVPQRIRSGYEQYF. The CDR3 DNA is TGTGCCTGGAGTGTACCCCAACGGATACGATCAGGGTACGAGCAGTACTTC.

This clone was recorded once. The gene calls are TRBV29-1 and TRBJ2-1; tentatively, D is TRBD2 (6 bases). Germline lookup yields CDR1 SQVTM and CDR2 ANQGSEA. V gave up 7 bases and J gave up 5 bases, with 15 bases separating them. This CDR3 contains 13 residues. CDR3 nucleotides: TGCAGCGGCAACCGGGACTTCAACAATGAGCAGTTCTTC. It encodes CSGNRDFNNEQFF.

In the case of this clone: The sample contains more than one DNA sequence encoding this CDR3. The chain combines TRBV6-4 with TRBJ1-1, with TRBD1 matching over 7 bases. Germline assignment: CDR1 MRHNA and CDR2 SNTAGT. The CDR3 totals 13 residues. With 5 bases clipped from V and 1 base from J, the junction kept 1 base outside the gene matches. The CDR3: CASSRTGNTEAFF. The CDR3 coding sequence is TGTGCCAGCAGTAGGACAGGGAACACTGAAGCTTTCTTT.

This clone was seen only once. The genes are TRBV7-8 and TRBJ1-1; D may be TRBD1 (5 bases). This CDR3 has 15 residues. Trimming removed 0 bases from V and 7 bases from J, with 15 bases in between. Germline assignment: CDR1 SGHVS and CDR2 FQNEAQ. Here the CDR3 DNA reads TGTGCCAGCAGCTTAGCGCTGGGGCAGGGCAGTGAAGCTTTCTTT. It translates to CASSLALGQGSEAFF. Supplemented by reference TRBV7-8 and TRBJ1-1, the full variable domain reads GAGVSQSPRYKVAKRGQDVALRCDPISGHVSLFWYQQALGQGPEFLTYFQNEAQLDKSGLPSDRFFAERPEGSVSTLKIQRTQQEDSAVYLCASSLALGQGSEAFFGQGTRLTVV.

V usage is TRBV11-3 and J usage is TRBJ2-7, with D tentatively TRBD1 (6 bases). Germline V gene lookup returns CDR1 SGHNT and CDR2 YENEEA. This CDR3 is 14 amino acids long. Trimming left V 1 base short and J 5 bases short, with 12 bases between. The CDR3 loop is CASSLVRGVDEQYF. The DNA of the CDR3 is TGTGCCAGCAGCTTAGTCAGGGGCGTCGACGAGCAGTACTTC.

This chain uses TRBV7-2 with TRBJ1-5; TRBD1 matches 7 bases. The germline gives CDR1 SGHTA, CDR2 FQGNSA. The CDR3 loop spans 15 amino acids. The ends lost 5 bases at V and 1 base at J; junction bases unmatched: 5. Here the CDR3 reads CASSQGVGSNQPQHF. As DNA, the CDR3 is TGTGCCAGCAGCCAGGGGGTAGGGAGCAATCAGCCCCAGCATTTT.

CDR3 DNA: TGTGCCAGCAGTGAGTGGACACCGAACACTGAAGCTTTCTTT. As protein: CASSEWTPNTEAFF. V usage is TRBV2 and J usage is TRBJ1-1; possible D gene TRBD1, 5 bases. The CDR3 length is 14 residues. CDR1 is SNHLY, CDR2 FYNNEI, per germline. The V end was cut by 3 bases, the J end by 1 base, with 9 bases between.